These 12 T cell receptor beta chains were all obtained from the same sample, sequenced in a study of shared clonotypes between healthy human individuals. Only in-frame clones appear in the TCRdb table, and some are missing; sequencing was by immunoSEQ multiplex PCR. The data contain 2.3 million or so clones, roughly 93% of them singletons. The sample taken for sequencing was naive CD4+ T cells from PBMCs. Subset here: CD45RA+ positively selected. The receptors derive from a man younger than 35 in good health. Some clones in this sample may be carry-over from other donors' samples.

In this sample, this clone turned up once. The identical CDR3 is also encoded by other nucleotide sequences in the sample. This sequence joins TRBV18 and TRBJ2-5; TRBD2 matches 8 bases. Germline lookup yields CDR1 KGHSH and CDR2 LQKENI. The J segment lost 2 bases and the V segment lost 3 bases, leaving 2 bases of the junction unmatched. The CDR3 spans 14 residues. This chain's CDR3 is CASSPRGGQETQYF. The CDR3 coding sequence is TGTGCCAGCTCACCCCGGGGGGGACAAGAGACCCAGTACTTC.

The chain recombines TRBV2 with TRBJ2-5; 10 positions match TRBD2. Germline trimming cut 7 bases from V and 11 bases from J; bases unmatched to any gene: 13. There are 14 residues in the CDR3. Germline V gene sequence: CDR1 SNHLY, CDR2 FYNNEI. This chain's CDR3 is CASTRTSGSGEQYF. CDR3 DNA sequence: TGTGCCAGCACTAGGACTAGCGGTTCAGGGGAGCAGTACTTC.

This rearrangement joins TRBV7-2 to TRBJ1-2; D possibly corresponds to TRBD1 (5 bases). Trimming cost V 2 bases and J 6 bases, with 10 bases left between them. Germline CDR1 is SGHTA and CDR2 is FQGNSA. The CDR3 is 13 residues long. CDR3 loop: CASSLLPGHGYTF. CDR3 nucleotides: TGTGCCAGCAGCTTATTACCAGGGCATGGCTACACCTTC.

The chain has TRBV5-5 and TRBJ1-2; possibly TRBD1 for D (5 bases). The CDR3 runs to 14 residues. V dropped 4 bases and J dropped 6 bases, with 16 bases sitting between them. Germline V lookup: CDR1 SGHKS, CDR2 YYEKEE (reference sequence). In DNA form, the CDR3 reads TGTGCCAGCAGCGCCCTACAGGCCTCCAATGGCTACACCTTC. Translated: CASSALQASNGYTF.

This sequence joins TRBV30 and TRBJ2-5; D is uncertain. With 2 bases removed from V and 5 bases from J, the gap between germline ends came to 18 bases. Germline assignment: CDR1 GTSNPN and CDR2 SVGIG (reference sequence). CDR3 length: 15 amino acids. The CDR3 loop is CAWSLGPPAIETQYF. The CDR3 DNA reads TGTGCCTGGAGTCTGGGTCCTCCGGCCATTGAGACCCAGTACTTC.

The gene calls are TRBV25-1 and TRBJ2-1; tentatively, D is TRBD1 or TRBD2 (6 bases each). The germline V gene has CDR1 MGHDK and CDR2 SYGVNS. V gave up 5 bases and J gave up 6 bases, with 17 bases separating them. The CDR3 loop spans 15 amino acids. The CDR3 DNA sequence: TGTGCCAGCAGTTTACCGGGGGACACGGCCAATGAGCAGTTCTTC. Its protein is CASSLPGDTANEQFF.

In DNA form, the CDR3 reads TGTGCCAGCAGTTTGTCGGGGGGCATCTTACAAGCTTTCTTT. Translation: CASSLSGGILQAFF. The chain carries TRBV28 and TRBJ1-1; weak D call: TRBD1 (6 bases). The CDR3 extends over 14 amino acids. Germline lookup yields CDR1 MDHEN and CDR2 SYDVKM. V gave up 3 bases and J gave up 9 bases, with 17 bases separating them.

V and J are TRBV5-1 and TRBJ2-1, with 7 bases lining up with TRBD2. Per germline, CDR1 SGHRS and CDR2 YFSETQ. The V segment lost 0 bases and the J segment 5 bases; nucleotides outside the gene matches: 8. CDR3 length equals 16 residues. The CDR3 DNA is TGCGCCAGCAGCTTGGTAGGTAGCGGGCGAAACAATGAGCAGTTCTTC. This sequence encodes CASSLVGSGRNNEQFF.

The V gene is TRBV7-3, the J gene TRBJ2-3, with a possible D match to TRBD2 (6 bases). The germline gives CDR1 SGHTA, CDR2 FQGTGA. This CDR3 comprises 15 residues. The V end was cut by 0 bases, the J end by 3 bases, with 10 bases between. The CDR3 protein is CASSLTRESTDTQYF. CDR3 in DNA: TGTGCCAGCAGCTTAACTCGGGAGTCGACAGATACGCAGTATTTT.

V and J are TRBV7-6 and TRBJ2-1, with D tentatively TRBD1 or TRBD2 (5 bases each). This CDR3 comprises 17 residues. Trimming removed 1 base from V and 0 bases from J, with 13 bases in between. From germline, CDR1 is SGHVS and CDR2 FNYEAQ. This chain's CDR3 is CASSLGSGPISYNEQFF. The DNA for the CDR3 is TGTGCCAGCAGCTTAGGGTCGGGGCCGATCTCCTACAATGAGCAGTTCTTC.

This sequence joins TRBV7-9 and TRBJ1-1; unclear D gene. The length of the CDR3 is 13 residues. Trimming stripped 7 bases from V and 1 base from J, with 10 bases between. CDR1 and CDR2 (germline): SEHNR, FQNEAQ (reference sequence). For the CDR3, the DNA is TGTGCCAGCACCCGGCGGTCGAACACTGAAGCTTTCTTT. It is translated as CASTRRSNTEAFF.

V is TRBV19 and J is TRBJ1-1, with a possible D match to TRBD1 (6 bases). The germline V gene has CDR1 LNHDA and CDR2 SQIVND (reference sequence). Trimming pared 6 bases from V and 11 bases from J, leaving 13 bases between. The length of the CDR3 is 11 residues. The CDR3 spells CASRADSEAFF. In DNA, the CDR3 is TGTGCCAGTAGGGCGGACAGTGAGGCTTTCTTT.